Below, one T cell receptor (beta chain) is given with its context. This record belongs to a study of CD8 T cells in Susac syndrome. Study in general: At blood draw, Susac syndrome patients were therapy-naive, on corticosteroids, or on intravenous immunoglobulin alone.

V was clipped by 9 bases and J by 0 bases, with 9 bases between them. Germline loops: CDR1 MDHEN, CDR2 SYDVKM. The CDR3 loop spans 12 amino acids. Random hexamers were used to reverse transcribe roughly 0.5 to 1 ug of RNA. TCRdb analysed the immunoSEQ multiplex PCR reads with MiXCR anew, one entry per CDR3 protein. The sample shows 56,000 or so distinct CDR3 sequences, 85% to 95% of them seen only once. Source material: CD8+ T cells from PBMCs. The clonotype was recovered from a human donor with Susac syndrome. V is TRBV28 and J is TRBJ2-7; unclear D gene. CDR3 sequence reads: CASLAPSYEQYF. CDR3 sequence (DNA): TGTGCCAGTCTGGCACCCTCCTACGAGCAGTACTTC.